This T cell receptor (beta chain) was documented in a study of T cells in localized non-small cell lung cancer. Clones were sequenced by immunoSEQ multiplex PCR, and TCRdb holds only the in-frame ones, with some missing. The top ten clones hold approximately 16% of a sample with about 48,000 clones, about 80% of them seen once. The sequenced sample was peripheral blood, obtained before any cancer treatment. The TCR was taken from a man aged 40 to 69 with stage I squamous cell lung carcinoma.

CDR3 in DNA: TGTGCCAGCAGCGTAGATTACCCCGGACGGAGTAATTCACCCCTCCACTTT. Translated: CASSVDYPGRSNSPLHF. V usage is TRBV9 and J usage is TRBJ1-6; no clear D gene. The germline gives CDR1 SGDLS, CDR2 YYNGEE. This CDR3 region has 17 residues. V was clipped by 0 bases and J by 6 bases, with 16 bases between them.